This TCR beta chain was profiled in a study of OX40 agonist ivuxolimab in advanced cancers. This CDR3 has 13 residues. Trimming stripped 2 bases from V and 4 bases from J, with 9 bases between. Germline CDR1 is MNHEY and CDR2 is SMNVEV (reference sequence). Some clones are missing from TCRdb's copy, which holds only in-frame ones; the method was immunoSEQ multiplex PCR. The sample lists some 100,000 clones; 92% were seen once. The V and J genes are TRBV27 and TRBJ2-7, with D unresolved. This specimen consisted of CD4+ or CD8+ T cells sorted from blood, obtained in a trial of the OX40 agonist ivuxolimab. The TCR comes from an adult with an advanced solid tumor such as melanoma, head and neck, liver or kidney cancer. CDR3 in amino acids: CASSLGDGYEQYF. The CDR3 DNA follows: TGTGCCAGCAGTTTAGGAGACGGATACGAGCAGTACTTC.